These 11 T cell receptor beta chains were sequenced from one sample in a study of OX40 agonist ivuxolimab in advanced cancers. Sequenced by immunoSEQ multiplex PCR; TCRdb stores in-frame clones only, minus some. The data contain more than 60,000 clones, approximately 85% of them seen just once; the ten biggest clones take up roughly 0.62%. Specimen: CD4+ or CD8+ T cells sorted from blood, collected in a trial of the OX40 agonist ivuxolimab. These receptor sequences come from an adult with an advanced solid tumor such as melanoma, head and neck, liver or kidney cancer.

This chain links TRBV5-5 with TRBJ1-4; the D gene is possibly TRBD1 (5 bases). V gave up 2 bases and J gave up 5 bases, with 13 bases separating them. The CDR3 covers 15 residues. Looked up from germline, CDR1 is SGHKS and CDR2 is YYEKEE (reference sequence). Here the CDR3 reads CASSFLDIRNEKLFF. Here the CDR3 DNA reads TGTGCCAGCAGCTTTCTGGACATAAGAAATGAAAAACTGTTTTTT.

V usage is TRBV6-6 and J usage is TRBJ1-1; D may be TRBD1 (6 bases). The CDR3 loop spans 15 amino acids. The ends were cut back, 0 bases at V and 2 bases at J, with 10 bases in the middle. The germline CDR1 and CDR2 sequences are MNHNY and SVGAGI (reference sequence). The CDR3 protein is CASSYSGGGNTEAFF. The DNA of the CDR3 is TGTGCCAGCAGTTACTCGGGCGGGGGCAACACTGAAGCTTTCTTT.

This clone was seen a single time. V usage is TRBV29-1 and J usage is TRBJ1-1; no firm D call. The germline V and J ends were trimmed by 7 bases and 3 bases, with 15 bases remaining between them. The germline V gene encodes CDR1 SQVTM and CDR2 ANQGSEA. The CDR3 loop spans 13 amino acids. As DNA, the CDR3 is TGCAGCGCAGAGGGCCCCTCGGACACTGAAGCTTTCTTT. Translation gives CSAEGPSDTEAFF.

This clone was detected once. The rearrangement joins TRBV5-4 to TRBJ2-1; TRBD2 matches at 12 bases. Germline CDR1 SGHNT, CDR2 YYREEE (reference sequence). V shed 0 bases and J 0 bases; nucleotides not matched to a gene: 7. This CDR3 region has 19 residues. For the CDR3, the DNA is TGTGCCAGCAGCTTGGCCGTGCTAGCGGGGGGGTACTCCTACAATGAGCAGTTCTTC. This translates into CASSLAVLAGGYSYNEQFF.

This chain's CDR3 is CASSPLADATNEKLFF. The CDR3 DNA sequence: TGCGCCAGCAGCCCCTTGGCGGATGCAACTAATGAAAAACTGTTTTTT. This sequence joins TRBV5-1 and TRBJ1-4; D ambiguous. CDR3 size: 16 residues. CDR1 is SGHRS and CDR2 is YFSETQ in the germline V gene. The V end was cut by 4 bases, the J end by 0 bases, with 13 bases between.

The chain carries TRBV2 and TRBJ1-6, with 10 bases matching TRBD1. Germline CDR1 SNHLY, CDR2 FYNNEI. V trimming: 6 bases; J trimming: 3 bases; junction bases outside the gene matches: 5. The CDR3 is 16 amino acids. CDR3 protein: CASRPRTGGYNSPLHF. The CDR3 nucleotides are TGTGCCAGCAGGCCCAGGACAGGGGGCTATAATTCACCCCTCCACTTT.

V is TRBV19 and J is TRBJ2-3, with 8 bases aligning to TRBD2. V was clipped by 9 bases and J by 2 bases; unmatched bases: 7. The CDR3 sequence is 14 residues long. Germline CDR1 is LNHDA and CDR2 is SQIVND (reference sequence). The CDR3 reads CASEGGGPTDTQYF. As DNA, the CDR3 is TGTGCCAGCGAAGGCGGGGGGCCCACAGATACGCAGTATTTT.

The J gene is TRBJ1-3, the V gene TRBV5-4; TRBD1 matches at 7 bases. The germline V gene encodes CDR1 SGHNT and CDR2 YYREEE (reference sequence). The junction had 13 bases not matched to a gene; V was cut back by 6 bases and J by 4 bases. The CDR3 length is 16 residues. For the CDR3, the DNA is TGTGCCAGCAACAAACAGGGGAATGGGGTCGGAAACACCATATATTTT. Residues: CASNKQGNGVGNTIYF.

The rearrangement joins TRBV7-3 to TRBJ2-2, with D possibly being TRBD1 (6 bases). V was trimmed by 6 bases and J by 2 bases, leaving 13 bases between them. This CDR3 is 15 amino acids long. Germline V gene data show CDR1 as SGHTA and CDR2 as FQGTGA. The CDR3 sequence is CASSSQGPNTGELFF. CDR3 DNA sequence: TGTGCCAGCAGTTCTCAGGGGCCCAACACCGGGGAGCTGTTTTTT.

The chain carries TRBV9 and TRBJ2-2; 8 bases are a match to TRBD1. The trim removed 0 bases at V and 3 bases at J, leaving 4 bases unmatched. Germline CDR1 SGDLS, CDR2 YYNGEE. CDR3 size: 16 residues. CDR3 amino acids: CASSVDPTGDTGELFF. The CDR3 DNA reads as TGTGCCAGCAGCGTAGACCCGACAGGGGACACCGGGGAGCTGTTTTTT.

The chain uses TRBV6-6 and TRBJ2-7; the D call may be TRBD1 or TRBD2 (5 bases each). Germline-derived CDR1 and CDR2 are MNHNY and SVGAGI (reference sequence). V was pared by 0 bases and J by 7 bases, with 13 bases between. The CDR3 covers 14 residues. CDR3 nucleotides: TGTGCCAGCAGTTACTCTCGGGGCGAAGGGGAGCAGTACTTC. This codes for CASSYSRGEGEQYF.